This TCR beta chain originates from a study of blood T cell repertoires in COVID-19. Study-wide context: Some COVID-19 samples were acute and others convalescent; all came from the United States, Italy and Spain.

V shed 6 bases and J shed 1 base, with 15 bases lying between them. The length of the CDR3 is 15 residues. CDR1 is LNHDA and CDR2 is SQIVND in the germline V gene (reference sequence). Sequenced by immunoSEQ multiplex PCR; TCRdb stores in-frame clones only, minus some. The sample shows roughly 250,000 clones, around 87% of them seen only once. This receptor was taken from a woman in her forties or fifties who had recovered from COVID-19. This chain connects TRBV19 to TRBJ1-1; D is unresolved. The sample consisted of PBMCs or T cells enriched from blood (not recorded which). CDR3 DNA: TGTGCCAGTAGCAACCCCTGGGCCGCGAACACTGAAGCTTTCTTT. Its translation: CASSNPWAANTEAFF.